This is a list of T cell receptor beta chains from one sample in a study of shared clonotypes between healthy human individuals. Measured with immunoSEQ multiplex PCR; TCRdb has only the in-frame clones, and not every one. The sample consists of about 2.1 million clones, roughly 91% of them appearing once. Specimen: naive CD8+ T cells from PBMCs. The receptors shown here come from a man aged 18 to 30 in good health. Some clones in this sample may be carry-over from other donors' samples. The conserved cysteine and the conserved F or W are not part of the CDR3 here. Clone size is shown for a subset of rows, as once, few, many or a class of expanded clone.

v_gene	abundance	j_gene	len	CDR3aa
TRBV30	-	TRBJ1-1	15	AWREQGDIVTGTEAF
TRBV7-2	-	TRBJ1-1	12	ASSLVDRATEAF
TRBV19	-	TRBJ2-1	12	ASNQRGGWNEQF
TRBV28	-	TRBJ2-7	12	ASSFGSASYEQY
TRBV5-8	-	TRBJ2-1	12	ASSLSQGYNEQF
TRBV4-2	once	TRBJ2-2	16	ASSPRVVAGDWTGELF
TRBV13	-	TRBJ2-7	13	ASSRRTSFVYEQY
TRBV7-9	-	TRBJ2-5	14	ASSARTGGLGETQY
TRBV27	-	TRBJ2-7	11	ASRGTAPHEQY
TRBV27	-	TRBJ2-1	17	ASSKGLAGKLYLGNEQF
TRBV9	-	TRBJ2-3	13	ASSPISPLTDTQY
TRBV5-1	once	TRBJ1-1	12	ASSFNRKNTEAF
TRBV15	-	TRBJ2-1	12	ATSESRGLYEQF
TRBV28	-	TRBJ1-5	13	ASSHLDRSNQPQH
TRBV28	-	TRBJ2-7	11	ASSVRAPYEQY
TRBV9	-	TRBJ2-7	13	ASSEGTGLIYEQY
TRBV29-1	-	TRBJ2-1	10	SVVPQLNEQF
TRBV19	-	TRBJ2-1	13	ASSIRDRGYNEQF
TRBV6-1	-	TRBJ2-1	14	ASSVLGDRVSNEQF